This TCR beta chain was identified in a study of glioma-infiltrating T cells after dendritic cell vaccination (TCRdb year 2016). About the study as a whole: The cohort included roughly 15 glioblastoma patients drawn from Phase I and II dendritic cell vaccination trials, of whom 9 were newly diagnosed and 6 had recurrent disease. Autologous tumor lysate-pulsed dendritic cell vaccination was administered to the patients between about 2002 and 2012. The vaccine was prepared from monocyte-derived dendritic cells that were cultured for 6 to 7 days with IL-4 and GM-CSF and then pulsed overnight with autologous tumor lysate. Each patient was given three intradermal dendritic cell vaccine injections, spaced two weeks apart, in the arm below the axilla. In glioblastoma patients vaccinated with dendritic cells, deep sequencing of TCR beta CDR3 regions served to measure the amount of tumor-infiltrating lymphocytes and to compare repertoires between tumor and blood. TCR sequencing metrics, including TIL content and tumor-blood repertoire overlap, were correlated with survival after dendritic cell vaccination.

CDR1 and CDR2 (SGHRS, YFSETQ) derive from the germline V gene. Counted from cysteine to phenylalanine, this CDR3 has 14 amino acids. The sequence is cut down to CDR3 DNA, 42 bases in frame from base 1. Ends trimmed: V by 0 bases, J by 7 bases; bases unmatched to a gene: 5. With respect to this clone: No cognate antigen has been identified for it. The input lacks base qualities; no much larger clone sits a single base away.

The investigation overall reported the following: The cohort was small and heterogeneous, with few patients having full blood and tumor sets and even fewer initial-recurrent tumor pairs. After dendritic cell vaccination, a higher estimated pretreatment TIL content predicted longer time to progression and overall survival. The three-group TCR overlap response model was described as speculative and requiring prospective validation. No direct relationship between TCR clonality and survival was found, suggesting that a diverse polyclonal response may matter.

The immunoSEQ assay amplified TCRB CDR3 regions from 2 micrograms of genomic DNA, or from all available DNA when less than that amount was available. The multiplex PCR employed 60 forward primers targeting TCR V beta segments and 13 reverse primers targeting J beta segments. To estimate reads per starting template, synthetic control templates were spiked into each sample at limiting dilution. Reads of 87 bp were generated by sequencing on the Illumina HiSeq System. The paper's processing steps were these. PCR and sequencing errors were removed by merging closely related sequences with a nearest neighbor algorithm. TCR overlap was measured as the percentage of unique tumor TCR beta sequences also present in the same patient's peripheral blood. TCRdb limited this immuneACCESS table to in-frame rearrangements with V and J called. A share of clones is missing; checked studies link under half to unresolved V genes, and the rest is unexplained. The D gene and trimming were derived from the DNA, and the V and J assignments and clone size from that table. This sample holds roughly 80,000 clones; roughly 84% were observed only once. The ten largest account for around 2.1% of the sample.

What this sample's time point label stands for: after dendritic cell vaccination, including at tumor progression/relapse. To be selected, patients needed enough residual fresh-frozen tumor tissue and more than two years of available survival data. An isocitrate dehydrogenase mutation was not carried by any of the glioblastoma patients, although molecular status was otherwise variable. PBMC were collected before vaccination, two weeks after the third vaccination, and at tumor progression if progression occurred. Genomic DNA was extracted with the Qiagen DNeasy Blood extraction Kit. The clonotype originates from a human donor with glioblastoma. In this chain, TRBV5-1 is recombined with TRBJ1-1, and TRBD1 matches 8 of the central bases. The source was blood, collected after dendritic cell vaccination. The DNA is TGCGCCAGCAGCTTGGGGACAGGACAGGGTGAAGCTTTCTTT. Its translation is CASSLGTGQGEAFF. The reference TRBV5-1 and TRBJ1-1 proteins fill in what lies around the CDR3, so the full variable domain reads KAGVTQTPRYLIKTRGQQVTLSCSPISGHRSVSWYQQTPGQGLQFLFEYFSETQRNKGNFPGRFSGRQFSNSRSEMNVSTLELGDSALYLCASSLGTGQGEAFFGQGTRLTVV.